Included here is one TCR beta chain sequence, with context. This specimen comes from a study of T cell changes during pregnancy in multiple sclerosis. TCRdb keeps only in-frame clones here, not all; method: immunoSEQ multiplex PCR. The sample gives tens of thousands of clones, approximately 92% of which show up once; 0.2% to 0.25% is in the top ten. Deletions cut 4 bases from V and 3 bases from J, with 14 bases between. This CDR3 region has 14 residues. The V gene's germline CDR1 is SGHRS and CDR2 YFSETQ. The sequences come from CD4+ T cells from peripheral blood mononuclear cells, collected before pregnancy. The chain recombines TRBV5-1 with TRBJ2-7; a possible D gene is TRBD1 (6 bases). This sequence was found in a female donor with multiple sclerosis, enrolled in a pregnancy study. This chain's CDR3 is CASSARGRGYEQYF. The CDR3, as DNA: TGCGCCAGCAGCGCCCGCGGCAGGGGCTACGAGCAGTACTTC. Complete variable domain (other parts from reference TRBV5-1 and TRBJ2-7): KAGVTQTPRYLIKTRGQQVTLSCSPISGHRSVSWYQQTPGQGLQFLFEYFSETQRNKGNFPGRFSGRQFSNSRSEMNVSTLELGDSALYLCASSARGRGYEQYFGPGTRLTVT.